This T cell receptor (beta chain) derives from a study of cytomegalovirus exposure and HLA in healthy donors. Deletions cut 4 bases from V and 5 bases from J, with 12 bases between. CDR3 length: 14 residues. CDR1 and CDR2 (germline): SGDLS, YYNGEE. This clone has just one count. It was with 60 Vbeta and 13 Jbeta primers that the PCR ran. The method was immunoSEQ multiplex PCR; TCRdb's version includes in-frame clones alone and lacks a portion of them. Among about 140,000 clones listed, roughly two thirds were seen once. This sequence originates from a male donor in good health and CMV-seronegative. This rearrangement joins TRBV9 to TRBJ1-4, with D perhaps matching TRBD1 (6 bases). Material for sequencing was PBMCs. As DNA, the CDR3 is TGTGCCAGCAGCCAAGACAGGAGAAATGAAAAACTGTTTTTT. As protein: CASSQDRRNEKLFF.